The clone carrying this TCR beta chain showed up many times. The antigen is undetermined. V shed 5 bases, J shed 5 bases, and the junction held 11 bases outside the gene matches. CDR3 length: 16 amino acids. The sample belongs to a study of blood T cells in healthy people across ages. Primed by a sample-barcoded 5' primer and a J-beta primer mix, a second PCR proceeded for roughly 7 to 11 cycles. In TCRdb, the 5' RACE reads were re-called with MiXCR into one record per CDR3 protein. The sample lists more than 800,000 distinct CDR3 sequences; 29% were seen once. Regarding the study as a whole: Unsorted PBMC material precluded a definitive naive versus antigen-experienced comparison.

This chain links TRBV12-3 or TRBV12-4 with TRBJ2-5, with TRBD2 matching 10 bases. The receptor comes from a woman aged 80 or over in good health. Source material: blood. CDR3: CASSGAAGGPRETQYF. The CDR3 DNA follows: TGTGCCAGCAGTGGGGCAGCGGGGGGGCCAAGGGAGACCCAGTACTTC.